A single sample gave rise to the 29 T cell receptor beta chains below, sequenced in a study of tumor-infiltrating lymphocytes in primary liver carcinoma. Reverse transcription of approximately 500 ng total RNA with a constant-region primer produced TCR beta cDNA. Libraries for TCR beta were built through three nested multiplex PCR rounds, which together made up a slightly modified ARM-PCR procedure. A C-beta reverse primer and TRBV1-TRBV30 forward primers served in each of the first two PCR rounds, at 9 to 11 cycles apiece. MiXCR was run by TCRdb on the multiplex PCR reads, yielding one entry per CDR3 protein. The profile shows roughly 180,000 distinct CDR3 sequences, about 60% of them singletons. For blood RNA, unsorted whole blood served as the source, and germline DNA was extracted too. Sample: peripheral blood. These receptors came from a man in his forties with primary liver carcinoma and hepatitis B virus infection.

Details on this clonotype: A junction boundary mismatches the germline segment, possibly from a read error. The chain is built from TRBV11-1 and TRBJ2-2; D unclear. The CDR3 totals 13 residues. Germline CDR1 reads SGHAT; CDR2 reads FQDESV (reference sequence). The CDR3 DNA follows: TGTGTCAGCAGCCGGGTGATTACCGGGGAGCTGTTTTTT. Amino acid sequence: CVSSRVITGELFF.

In regard to this clonotype: At one boundary the junction diverges from the germline segment, which might be a read error. V gene TRBV11-2 combines with J gene TRBJ2-3; D tentatively fits TRBD1 or TRBD2 (5 bases each). Germline-derived CDR1 and CDR2 are SGHAT and FQNNGV. The CDR3 extends over 17 amino acids. In DNA, the CDR3 is TGTGCCAGCAGCTTAGACGGAGCGCGAGGGACCACAGATACGCAGTATTTC. Translated, it gives CASSLDGARGTTDTQYF. The complete variable domain, with remaining parts taken from reference TRBV11-2 and TRBJ2-3, reads EAGVAQSPRYKIIEKRQSVAFWCNPISGHATLYWYQQILGQGPKLLIQFQNNGVVDDSQLPKDRFSAERLKGVDSTLKIQPAKLEDSAVYLCASSLDGARGTTDTQYFGPGTRLTVL.

The table lists this clonotype with a few counts. This chain connects TRBV28 to TRBJ2-3; 13 bases align to TRBD2. Per germline, CDR1 MDHEN and CDR2 SYDVKM. This CDR3 spans 14 amino acids. The J segment lost 6 bases and the V segment lost 6 bases, leaving 3 bases of the junction unmatched. CDR3: CASSSTSGGDTQYF. The CDR3 DNA sequence: TGTGCCAGCAGCTCGACTAGCGGGGGGGATACGCAGTATTTT.

As to this clonotype: A read error may account for a junction end that differs from germline. The chain is built from TRBV12-3 or TRBV12-4 and TRBJ1-4; 8 bases match TRBD1. The CDR3 totals 18 residues. This chain's CDR3 is CSSSPPGTGLHTNEKLFF. In DNA form, the CDR3 reads TGTTCCAGCAGTCCCCCCGGGACAGGTTTGCATACTAATGAAAAACTGTTTTTT.

As to this clonotype: A junction boundary mismatches the germline segment, possibly from a read error. This sequence joins TRBV6-5 and TRBJ1-2; 8 nucleotides match TRBD1. CDR3 length: 14 residues. Germline V gene sequence: CDR1 MNHEY, CDR2 SVGAGI. This CDR3 reads CASKKSGGGYDYTF. CDR3 bases: TGTGCCAGCAAGAAATCAGGGGGCGGCTATGACTACACCTTC.

The CDR3 sequence is CASSPLRFTDTQYF. Written as DNA, the CDR3 is TGTGCCAGCAGCCCTCTGCGGTTCACAGATACGCAGTATTTT. The chain has TRBV6-5 and TRBJ2-3, with D uncertain. The CDR3 totals 14 residues. V dropped 6 bases and J dropped 2 bases, with 12 bases sitting between them. Germline CDR1 is MNHEY and CDR2 is SVGAGI.

This clonotype came up a few times. Here the CDR3 DNA reads TGTGCCAGCAGTGGGACAGGGGCCCCACAAGAGACCCAGTACTTC. Its protein is CASSGTGAPQETQYF. The chain uses TRBV6-5 and TRBJ2-5, with TRBD1 identical over 10 bases. The CDR3 runs 15 residues. The J segment lost 2 bases and the V segment lost 5 bases, leaving 5 bases of the junction unmatched. The germline V gene has CDR1 MNHEY and CDR2 SVGAGI.

This clonotype appeared once. This chain connects TRBV11-2 to TRBJ2-7, with D unclear. The CDR3 consists of 14 residues. CDR1 is SGHAT and CDR2 is FQNNGV in the germline V gene. V lost 3 bases, J lost 5 bases, and 14 bases lay in between. In DNA, the CDR3 is TGTGCCAGCAGCTTGAGACCGGATTCCCACGAGCAGTACTTC. Translation gives CASSLRPDSHEQYF.

The genes are TRBV5-5 and TRBJ2-3; the D gene is possibly TRBD2 (6 bases). The CDR3 contains 13 residues. Trimming took 3 bases from V and 5 from J, leaving 10 bases between them. Germline V gene data show CDR1 as SGHKS and CDR2 as YYEKEE (reference sequence). The CDR3 bases are TGTGCCAGCAGCTCTGGGCGGGGAGATACGCAGTATTTT. Residues: CASSSGRGDTQYF.

About this clonotype: A read error may produce the germline difference seen at one junction end. The chain uses TRBV6-1 and TRBJ2-2; 9 bases are shared with TRBD2. The V gene's germline CDR1 is MNHNS and CDR2 SASEGT. This CDR3 contains 16 residues. The CDR3 here is CVSSPSGTSQAGELFF. For the CDR3, the DNA is TGTGTCAGCAGTCCTAGCGGGACAAGTCAGGCCGGGGAGCTGTTTTTT.

Turning to this clonotype: The CDR3 does not close with the conserved phenylalanine or tryptophan, likely indicating a read error. The V gene is TRBV29-1, the J gene TRBJ2-1; D gene unclear. The germline V gene has CDR1 SQVTM and CDR2 ANQGSEA. This CDR3 is 15 amino acids long. The CDR3 nucleotides read TGCAGCGTGGAGCCTCCTTCCAGCTCCTGCAATGAGCAGTTCTCC. The encoded protein is CSVEPPSSSCNEQFS.

J is TRBJ2-1 and V is TRBV11-3; 7 positions agree with TRBD2. Losses at the gene ends were 5 bases for V and 4 bases for J; bases not matched to a gene: 20. The germline V gene has CDR1 SGHNT and CDR2 YENEEA. The CDR3 covers 19 residues. CDR3 loop: CASSGQGRESGVKYNEQFF. In DNA form, the CDR3 reads TGTGCCAGCAGCGGCCAAGGGCGGGAGAGCGGGGTTAAGTACAATGAGCAGTTCTTC.

This clonotype was seen more than once but under ten times. One junction end does not reproduce the germline sequence, and a read error may be involved. The chain recombines TRBV14 with TRBJ2-7; 7 positions agree with TRBD1. CDR3 size: 11 residues. Germline lookup yields CDR1 SGHDN and CDR2 FVKESK. The CDR3 spells CASSRQGEQYF. For the CDR3, the DNA is TGTGCTAGCAGCCGACAGGGCGAGCAGTACTTC.

There are many counts of this clonotype. The chain couples TRBV11-1 to TRBJ2-5; D remains unclear. V lost 3 bases and J lost 5, with 7 bases in between. CDR1 is SGHAT and CDR2 is FQDESV in the germline V gene (reference sequence). The length of the CDR3 is 12 residues. This CDR3 reads CASSFYYETQYF. CDR3 DNA sequence: TGTGCCAGCAGCTTTTATTATGAGACCCAGTACTTC.

This clonotype was counted ten times or more. The chain employs TRBV6-5 and TRBJ2-7, with TRBD1 as a possible D gene (6 bases). The CDR3 covers 13 residues. The germline V gene has CDR1 MNHEY and CDR2 SVGAGI. The V end was cut by 4 bases, the J end by 1 base, with 8 bases between. The CDR3 DNA reads TGTGCCAGCAGTTCGACAGGTTCCTACGAGCAGTACTTC. This sequence encodes CASSSTGSYEQYF.

The chain has TRBV30 and TRBJ2-3; 7 bases are a match to TRBD1. The CDR3 is 13 amino acids. With V trimmed by 3 bases and J by 1 base, 1 base remained unmatched. Germline CDR1 GTSNPN, CDR2 SVGIG (reference sequence). As DNA, the CDR3 is TGTGCCTGGAGAGGACAGGGCACAGATACGCAGTATTTT. This translates into CAWRGQGTDTQYF.

In the case of this clonotype: An end of the junction differs from the germline gene, which may be a read error. The chain uses TRBV11-2 and TRBJ2-2; D uncertain. Germline V gene sequence: CDR1 SGHAT, CDR2 FQNNGV. The CDR3 consists of 14 residues. In DNA form, the CDR3 reads TGTGCCAGTAGCTCCGTTCGGTCCACCGTGGAGCTGTTTTTT. This gives the protein CASSSVRSTVELFF.

This clonotype was picked up one time. The final CDR3 position lacks the conserved phenylalanine or tryptophan, pointing to a likely read error. The chain links TRBV12-3 or TRBV12-4 to TRBJ1-1; D ambiguous. The length of the CDR3 is 12 residues. V shed 4 bases and J shed 4 bases, with 7 bases lying between them. The CDR3 DNA is TGTGCCAGCAGTTGGGTGAGCACTGAAGCTTTCGTT. Translation: CASSWVSTEAFV.

About this clonotype: A junction boundary mismatches the germline segment, possibly from a read error. The rearrangement joins TRBV6-5 to TRBJ1-2; 8 nucleotides align to TRBD1. Germline V gene lookup returns CDR1 MNHEY and CDR2 SVGAGI. The length of the CDR3 is 14 residues. The CDR3, as DNA: TGTGCCAGAAGTTACGCGACAGGGGAGGAAGGCTACACCTTC. It encodes CARSYATGEEGYTF.

This clonotype turned up a few times. The V gene is TRBV4-1, the J gene TRBJ2-1, with D perhaps matching TRBD1 or TRBD2 (5 bases each). The V end was cut by 0 bases, the J end by 12 bases, with 21 bases between. The CDR3 runs 16 residues. Germline-derived CDR1 and CDR2 are MGHRA and YSYEKL. The CDR3 DNA reads TGCGCCAGCAGCCAAGAGGGGACGGCCGTCCCATTCGTGCAGTTCTTC. Translated: CASSQEGTAVPFVQFF.

J is TRBJ2-5 and V is TRBV6-6, with D perhaps given as TRBD1 or TRBD2 (6 bases each). The CDR3 is 15 amino acids. Germline lookup yields CDR1 MNHNY and CDR2 SVGAGI (reference sequence). V shed 2 bases and J shed 2 bases, with 12 bases lying between them. CDR3 nucleotide sequence: TGTGCCAGCAGTTACCTTGGGGGGCCTCAAGAGACCCAGTACTTC. Its translation: CASSYLGGPQETQYF.

This clonotype has a handful of counts. The J gene is TRBJ1-2, the V gene TRBV12-3 or TRBV12-4; weak D call: TRBD1 (5 bases). With 3 bases removed from V and 3 bases from J, the gap between germline ends came to 11 bases. The CDR3 extends over 14 amino acids. CDR3 amino acids: CASSLEVGDYGYTF. CDR3 DNA: TGTGCCAGCAGTTTGGAGGTGGGGGACTATGGCTACACCTTC.

This rearrangement joins TRBV6-1 to TRBJ2-3; D is unresolved. The CDR3 is 17 residues long. Germline loops: CDR1 MNHNS, CDR2 SASEGT. V shed 7 bases and J shed 4 bases, with 24 bases lying between them. In nucleotides, the CDR3 is TGTGCCAGCACCAATGCTGGGCGCTCAGTCCGCGCAGATACGCAGTATTTT. Protein sequence: CASTNAGRSVRADTQYF.

The chain employs TRBV7-9 and TRBJ1-1; D gene uncertain. This CDR3 has 11 residues. In germline, CDR1 is SEHNR, CDR2 FQNEAQ (reference sequence). V lost 8 bases to trimming and J lost 0 bases, with 4 bases between them. The CDR3 reads CASDLNTEAFF. DNA of the CDR3: TGTGCCAGCGACTTGAACACTGAAGCTTTCTTT.

As to this clonotype: Lacking the conserved final phenylalanine or tryptophan, this CDR3 likely reflects a read error. The chain uses TRBV6-1 and TRBJ2-7; 12 bases fit TRBD2. J was trimmed by 0 bases and V by 10 bases; bases with no gene match: 13. The CDR3 length is 17 residues. Germline CDR1 MNHNS, CDR2 SASEGT. CDR3: CATTRASGRGTSYEQYI. The CDR3 DNA reads as TGTGCCACCACCAGGGCTAGCGGGAGGGGTACCTCCTACGAGCAGTACATC.

This sequence joins TRBV12-3 or TRBV12-4 and TRBJ2-2, with 8 positions matching TRBD2. The junction had 5 bases not matched to a gene; V was cut back by 5 bases and J by 6 bases. This CDR3 comprises 14 residues. CDR3 coding DNA: TGTGCCAGCAGTCATAGCGGGACTGCCGGGGAGCTGTTTTTT. Amino acid sequence: CASSHSGTAGELFF.

Concerning this clonotype: The conserved closing phenylalanine or tryptophan is absent in this CDR3, likely reflecting a read error. The genes are TRBV11-2 and TRBJ2-5; D may be TRBD2 (6 bases). CDR1 is SGHAT and CDR2 is FQNNGV in the germline V gene. CDR3 length: 16 amino acids. The germline V and J ends were trimmed by 2 bases and 1 base, with 14 bases remaining between them. The CDR3 sequence is CASSLRTNGSQETQYS. The CDR3 nucleotides are TGTGCCAGCAGCTTAAGGACTAACGGGAGCCAAGAGACCCAGTACTCC.

In the case of this clonotype: One junction end disagrees with the germline gene, perhaps due to a read error. The chain employs TRBV12-3 or TRBV12-4 and TRBJ2-7; possibly TRBD1 or TRBD2 for D (7 bases each). CDR3 length: 12 amino acids. This CDR3 is CASSLRDSRGAF. DNA for the CDR3: TGTGCCAGCAGTTTACGGGACAGCCGGGGGGCTTTC.

This clonotype is a singleton in its sample. V and J are TRBV5-5 and TRBJ2-7; the match to TRBD1 covers 9 bases. V lost 5 bases, J lost 6 bases, and 6 bases stayed unmatched. This CDR3 region has 13 residues. Germline V gene sequence: CDR1 SGHKS, CDR2 YYEKEE (reference sequence). In DNA form, the CDR3 reads TGTGCCAGCAGTATGGGACAGGGAAGCGAGCAGTACTTC. Protein sequence: CASSMGQGSEQYF.